The rows below give T cell receptor beta chains drawn from one sample of a study of CD8 T cells in ankylosing spondylitis. TCRdb re-called the 5' RACE reads through MiXCR, storing one row per CDR3 protein. The sample lists approximately 520,000 distinct CDR3 sequences; about 5% were seen once. Sample: blood, either unsorted or a sorted T cell fraction (not recorded which). These receptors originate from a male donor with ankylosing spondylitis. Both conserved end residues are part of each CDR3. The D gene is left open where the match is weak. Expanded clones are given a class, and other clones once, few, many or no size at all.

d_call: TRBD2
j_call: TRBJ2-3
clone_size: many
v_call: TRBV20-1
cdr3_nt: TGCAGTGCTAGAGTGGTGGGCGGGGGGGCCGCAGATACGCAGTATTTT
cdr3_aa: CSARVVGGGAADTQYF

d_call: TRBD1
j_call: TRBJ2-3
clone_size: many
v_call: TRBV7-9
cdr3_nt: TGTGCCAGCAGCTTAGATTGGGACAGGGGGCCAACAGATACGCAGTATTTT
cdr3_aa: CASSLDWDRGPTDTQYF

d_call: .
j_call: TRBJ1-2
clone_size: many
v_call: TRBV25-1
cdr3_nt: TGTGCCAGCAGTGAAGGGGGCCAGACAGCTAACTATGGCTACACCTTC
cdr3_aa: CASSEGGQTANYGYTF

d_call: TRBD1
j_call: TRBJ1-1
clone_size: many
v_call: TRBV5-1
cdr3_nt: TGCGCCAGCAGCAGCCGGACAGGGGGGAACACTGAAGCTTTCTTT
cdr3_aa: CASSSRTGGNTEAFF

d_call: .
j_call: TRBJ1-1
clone_size: many
v_call: TRBV6-5
cdr3_nt: TGTGCCAGCAAACAGGGTGGGGGTGAAGCTTTCTTT
cdr3_aa: CASKQGGGEAFF

d_call: TRBD1
j_call: TRBJ1-4
clone_size: many
v_call: TRBV20-1
cdr3_nt: TGCAGTGCAAGACAGGGAACAAGTGAAAAACTGTTTTTT
cdr3_aa: CSARQGTSEKLFF

d_call: .
j_call: TRBJ2-3
clone_size: many
v_call: TRBV4-3
cdr3_nt: TGCGCCAGCAGCCCAGTGGGGCGGGGCACAGATACGCAGTATTTT
cdr3_aa: CASSPVGRGTDTQYF

d_call: .
j_call: TRBJ2-5
clone_size: many
v_call: TRBV7-2
cdr3_nt: TGTGCCAGCACCCCAGGACATGCCCCTCAAGAGACCCAGTACTTC
cdr3_aa: CASTPGHAPQETQYF

d_call: TRBD1
j_call: TRBJ1-1
clone_size: many
v_call: TRBV28
cdr3_nt: TGTGCCAGCAGTACGGACAGGGAGTTGGACACTGAAGCTTTCTTT
cdr3_aa: CASSTDRELDTEAFF

d_call: TRBD2
j_call: TRBJ2-3
clone_size: many
v_call: TRBV24-1
cdr3_nt: TGTGCCACCAGTGATGGTAGCGGGAGTAGGGGCGCAGATACGCAGTATTTT
cdr3_aa: CATSDGSGSRGADTQYF

d_call: TRBD2
j_call: TRBJ2-1
clone_size: many
v_call: TRBV7-3
cdr3_nt: TGTGCCAGCAGCTTAAGAGCCAGCGGGGGGCTCCAATTTAATGAGCAGTTCTTC
cdr3_aa: CASSLRASGGLQFNEQFF

d_call: .
j_call: TRBJ2-2
clone_size: many
v_call: TRBV7-9
cdr3_nt: TGTGCCGCCGGCCGAGAGGGAACGTCCGGGGAGCTGTTTTTT
cdr3_aa: CAAGREGTSGELFF

d_call: .
j_call: TRBJ1-2
clone_size: many
v_call: TRBV12-3/TRBV12-4
cdr3_nt: TGTGCCAGCAGTTCCGGGCGGGGCCCCTATGGCTACACCTTC
cdr3_aa: CASSSGRGPYGYTF

d_call: .
j_call: TRBJ2-7
clone_size: few
v_call: TRBV5-1
cdr3_nt: TGCGCCAGCAGCCCGGGTTGGGATTACGAGCAGTACTTC
cdr3_aa: CASSPGWDYEQYF

d_call: TRBD1
j_call: TRBJ1-4
clone_size: many
v_call: TRBV29-1
cdr3_nt: TGCAGCGTTTCCGGGACAGGGGTTGAAAAACTGTTTTTT
cdr3_aa: CSVSGTGVEKLFF

d_call: TRBD1
j_call: TRBJ2-7
clone_size: many
v_call: TRBV20-1
cdr3_nt: TGCAGTGCTAGATGGGACAGGGACTACGAGCAGTACTTC
cdr3_aa: CSARWDRDYEQYF

d_call: .
j_call: TRBJ2-1
clone_size: few
v_call: TRBV4-3
cdr3_nt: TGCGCCAGCAGCCACCTAAGGCCGGGAACCTTC
cdr3_aa: CASSHLRPGTF

d_call: TRBD1
j_call: TRBJ1-2
clone_size: many
v_call: TRBV7-2
cdr3_nt: TGTGCCAGCAGCCGGGACAGGGATAACTATGGCTACACCTTC
cdr3_aa: CASSRDRDNYGYTF

d_call: .
j_call: TRBJ2-1
clone_size: many
v_call: TRBV7-2
cdr3_nt: TGTGCCAGCAGGTTAGCGACCTCCTACAATGAGCAGTTCTTC
cdr3_aa: CASRLATSYNEQFF

d_call: .
j_call: TRBJ2-3
clone_size: many
v_call: TRBV20-1
cdr3_nt: TGCAGTCTCCCCTCTCAGGGAACAGATACGCAGTATTTT
cdr3_aa: CSLPSQGTDTQYF

d_call: .
j_call: TRBJ2-2
clone_size: many
v_call: TRBV29-1
cdr3_nt: TGCAGCGTTGCCCGGGGAAGAACCGGGGAGCTGTTTTTT
cdr3_aa: CSVARGRTGELFF

d_call: .
j_call: TRBJ1-1
clone_size: many
v_call: TRBV7-3
cdr3_nt: TGTGCCAGCTCATCCAGTGGGGGCACTGAAGCTTTCTTT
cdr3_aa: CASSSSGGTEAFF

d_call: .
j_call: TRBJ2-2
clone_size: few
v_call: TRBV7-2
cdr3_nt: TGTGCCAGCAGCTTAGGCTTGGGTGCCCAAAACACCGGGGAGCTGTTTTTT
cdr3_aa: CASSLGLGAQNTGELFF

d_call: .
j_call: TRBJ2-1
clone_size: many
v_call: TRBV4-1
cdr3_nt: TGCGCCAGCAGCCAAGAGGCAACCATGACAACCTACAATGAGCAGTTCTTC
cdr3_aa: CASSQEATMTTYNEQFF

d_call: .
j_call: TRBJ2-7
clone_size: many
v_call: TRBV4-3
cdr3_nt: TGCGCCAGCAGCCAAGATAGGGCGGGAAAATCCTACGAGCAGTACTTC
cdr3_aa: CASSQDRAGKSYEQYF

d_call: .
j_call: TRBJ1-5
clone_size: many
v_call: TRBV4-3
cdr3_nt: TGCGCCAGCAGCCTCTACCAGGGCCAAGAGCCCCAGCATTTT
cdr3_aa: CASSLYQGQEPQHF

d_call: TRBD2
j_call: TRBJ2-7
clone_size: many
v_call: TRBV20-1
cdr3_nt: TGCAGTGCCCGGGGAGGGCACTACGAGCAGTACTTC
cdr3_aa: CSARGGHYEQYF

d_call: .
j_call: TRBJ1-1
clone_size: many
v_call: TRBV5-1
cdr3_nt: TGCGCCAGCAGCTTCAACGGGAGGGTGAACACTGAAGCTTTCTTT
cdr3_aa: CASSFNGRVNTEAFF

d_call: .
j_call: TRBJ2-1
clone_size: .
v_call: TRBV4-1
cdr3_nt: TGCGCCAGCAGCCGCAGATATGGCGGGCTCACCTACAATGAGCAGTTCTTC
cdr3_aa: CASSRRYGGLTYNEQFF

d_call: .
j_call: TRBJ1-2
clone_size: few
v_call: TRBV19
cdr3_nt: TGTGCCAGTAGCTCAGACGGATGGGCCTATGGCTACACCTTC
cdr3_aa: CASSSDGWAYGYTF

d_call: TRBD1
j_call: TRBJ1-2
clone_size: many
v_call: TRBV6-2/TRBV6-3
cdr3_nt: TGTGCCACCCTTTTGAGGGTTGGGACCCGGGACAGCTCTAACTATGGCTACACCTTC
cdr3_aa: CATLLRVGTRDSSNYGYTF

d_call: .
j_call: TRBJ2-5
clone_size: .
v_call: TRBV7-9
cdr3_nt: TGTGCCAGCAGCCCTAGACCGCCCGGAGATCAAGAGACCCAGTACTTC
cdr3_aa: CASSPRPPGDQETQYF

d_call: TRBD2
j_call: TRBJ2-1
clone_size: .
v_call: TRBV10-3
cdr3_nt: TGTGCCATCAGTGAGAGGGTAGCGGGAGATAGGCCCTACAATGAGCAGTTCTTC
cdr3_aa: CAISERVAGDRPYNEQFF

d_call: TRBD2
j_call: TRBJ2-3
clone_size: many
v_call: TRBV20-1
cdr3_nt: TGCAGTGCTGGGGATAGCGGGAGGAGCACAGATACGCAGTATTTT
cdr3_aa: CSAGDSGRSTDTQYF

d_call: .
j_call: TRBJ2-3
clone_size: many
v_call: TRBV20-1
cdr3_nt: TGCAGTGCTGACAAACAATCAGATACGCAGTATTTT
cdr3_aa: CSADKQSDTQYF

d_call: TRBD2
j_call: TRBJ2-7
clone_size: many
v_call: TRBV20-1
cdr3_nt: TGCAGTGCTCTCCTAGGGCTAGCGGGATCCTACGAGCAGTACTTC
cdr3_aa: CSALLGLAGSYEQYF

d_call: .
j_call: TRBJ2-7
clone_size: many
v_call: TRBV29-1
cdr3_nt: TGCAGCGTCGAAGGGCCCGACGGCTACGAGCAGTACTTC
cdr3_aa: CSVEGPDGYEQYF

d_call: .
j_call: TRBJ1-5
clone_size: few
v_call: TRBV6-2/TRBV6-3
cdr3_nt: TGTGCCAGCACCGATCGGGCAGTCAATCAGCCCCAGCATTTT
cdr3_aa: CASTDRAVNQPQHF

d_call: .
j_call: TRBJ2-3
clone_size: many
v_call: TRBV5-1
cdr3_nt: TGCGCCAGCAGCTTGGAATGGGGGACAGATACGCAGTATTTT
cdr3_aa: CASSLEWGTDTQYF

d_call: .
j_call: TRBJ1-1
clone_size: many
v_call: TRBV10-3
cdr3_nt: TGTGCCATCAGTGAGTCGGATGCCCGGGGGGCTGAAGCTTTCTTT
cdr3_aa: CAISESDARGAEAFF

d_call: .
j_call: TRBJ1-4
clone_size: few
v_call: TRBV4-2
cdr3_nt: TGTGCCAGCAGCCAAGGGACACCCGGTGGGGAAAAACTGTTTTTT
cdr3_aa: CASSQGTPGGEKLFF

d_call: TRBD1
j_call: TRBJ1-2
clone_size: many
v_call: TRBV20-1
cdr3_nt: TGCAGTGCTAGTGGGTTCGGACAGGAGGATCCTAACTATGGCTACACCTTC
cdr3_aa: CSASGFGQEDPNYGYTF

d_call: .
j_call: TRBJ2-1
clone_size: many
v_call: TRBV29-1
cdr3_nt: TGCAGCGTTGAACCGCGTAGGTATGAGCAGTTCTTC
cdr3_aa: CSVEPRRYEQFF